This paragraph reports one T cell receptor beta chain. As yet, its antigen is unknown. Assay: immunoSEQ multiplex PCR; the TCRdb copy retains only in-frame clones and omits some. Of some 90,000 clones in the sample, around 90% were seen once. The data originate from a study of graft-versus-host responses after intestinal transplantation. The trim removed 1 base at V and 4 bases at J, leaving 9 bases unmatched. Germline assignment: CDR1 MNHNY and CDR2 SVGAGI (reference sequence). The CDR3 totals 16 residues. Sequences were derived from unstimulated CD8+ T cells sorted from spleen or lymph node cells, sampled before intestinal transplant. This chain uses TRBV6-6 with TRBJ1-2; 7 nucleotides match TRBD1. This clonotype was sampled from a human donor who received an intestinal transplant. The CDR3 coding sequence is TGTGCCAGCAGTTACTTCCTTCCCTCAGGGGGCTATGGCTACACCTTC. Encoded protein: CASSYFLPSGGYGYTF.